These 27 T cell receptor beta chains were all obtained from the same sample, sequenced in a study of blood T cell repertoires in COVID-19. This table comes from immunoSEQ multiplex PCR, and its TCRdb copy is limited to in-frame clones, with some not included. In the table there are roughly 190,000 clones, 80% of which are singletons. The sample comprised peripheral blood. Every receptor here comes from a man between 60 and 75 years old with acute or convalescent COVID-19.

This chain links TRBV9 with TRBJ1-4; D possibly corresponds to TRBD1 (6 bases). Germline loops: CDR1 SGDLS, CDR2 YYNGEE. Trimming shortened V by 4 bases and J by 3 bases, and 13 bases separated the two germline ends. The CDR3 runs to 15 residues. The CDR3 loop is CASSPRQAPNEKLFF. CDR3 in DNA: TGTGCCAGCAGCCCCAGACAGGCCCCTAATGAAAAACTGTTTTTT.

This clone was recorded only once. The V call is TRBV11-2, the J call TRBJ1-6, with D unresolved. The CDR3 runs to 15 residues. V gave up 3 bases and J gave up 0 bases, with 6 bases separating them. In germline, CDR1 is SGHAT, CDR2 FQNNGV. CDR3 DNA: TGTGCCAGCAGCTTGGAGAGCTCCTATAATTCACCCCTCCACTTT. This encodes CASSLESSYNSPLHF.

This chain's CDR3 is CASSDSYRVPMNTEAFF. The CDR3 DNA reads as TGTGCCAGCAGTGATTCTTACAGGGTCCCCATGAACACTGAAGCTTTCTTT. This chain links TRBV25-1 with TRBJ1-1, with D perhaps matching TRBD1 (6 bases). CDR1 is MGHDK and CDR2 is SYGVNS in the germline V gene. The CDR3 runs to 17 residues. Trimming shortened V by 3 bases and J by 0 bases, and 17 bases separated the two germline ends.

This clone occurred once. The chain is built from TRBV14 and TRBJ2-7, with a weak D call TRBD1 (6 bases). The germline V gene encodes CDR1 SGHDN and CDR2 FVKESK. Trimming shortened V by 4 bases and J by 3 bases, and 10 bases separated the two germline ends. This CDR3 is built from 13 residues. CDR3 nucleotide sequence: TGTGCCAGCAGCCCCACAGGGCGCTACGAGCAGTACTTC. Translation: CASSPTGRYEQYF.

The V call is TRBV9, the J call TRBJ1-3; 8 bases agree with TRBD1. V gave up 0 bases and J gave up 0 bases; unmatched junction bases: 5. CDR3 length equals 17 residues. The germline gives CDR1 SGDLS, CDR2 YYNGEE. CDR3 in amino acids: CASSVATGDLSGNTIYF. Written as DNA, the CDR3 is TGTGCCAGCAGCGTAGCGACAGGGGACCTCTCTGGAAACACCATATATTTT.

The J gene is TRBJ1-5, the V gene TRBV27, with TRBD1 identical over 9 bases. V gave up 5 bases and J gave up 4 bases; unmatched junction bases: 6. Germline V gives CDR1 MNHEY, CDR2 SMNVEV (reference sequence). This CDR3 has 15 amino acids. The CDR3 is CASSGQGLWNQPQHF. CDR3 nucleotide sequence: TGTGCCAGCAGTGGACAGGGGTTGTGGAATCAGCCCCAGCATTTT.

The rearrangement links TRBV6-5 to TRBJ2-5; TRBD1 matches at 9 bases. V was clipped by 11 bases and J by 1 base; unmatched bases: 11. The germline V gene encodes CDR1 MNHEY and CDR2 SVGAGI. The CDR3 is made up of 15 amino acids. The DNA of the CDR3 is TGTGCCTCCATGAACTACAGGGGGCGCCAAGAGACCCAGTACTTC. Amino acids: CASMNYRGRQETQYF.

The chain links TRBV2 to TRBJ1-6; D not resolved. The germline V and J ends were trimmed by 4 bases and 2 bases, with 9 bases remaining between them. Germline V gene lookup returns CDR1 SNHLY and CDR2 FYNNEI. The CDR3 runs 15 residues. The CDR3 spells CASSARSPYNSPLHF. DNA for the CDR3: TGTGCCAGCAGTGCCCGGTCCCCCTATAATTCACCCCTCCACTTT.

The rearrangement links TRBV7-3 to TRBJ2-7; 8 bases align to TRBD1. This CDR3 has 14 residues. CDR1 is SGHTA and CDR2 is FQGTGA in the germline V gene. Unmatched junction bases numbered 6, after V lost 6 bases and J lost 2 bases. Here the CDR3 reads CASRVSGGPYEQYF. In DNA, the CDR3 is TGTGCCAGCAGAGTCTCAGGGGGCCCCTACGAGCAGTACTTC.

This clone was recorded only once. V usage is TRBV4-1 and J usage is TRBJ1-2; perhaps TRBD1 as D (6 bases). CDR1 and CDR2 from the germline V gene are MGHRA and YSYEKL. There are 17 residues in the CDR3. V shed 0 bases and J shed 0 bases, with 14 bases lying between them. The CDR3 DNA reads as TGCGCCAGCAGCCAAGATCAAAACAGGGACCCTAACTATGGCTACACCTTC. Translating it yields CASSQDQNRDPNYGYTF.

This chain uses TRBV11-2 with TRBJ1-1, with D hard to call. The CDR3 has 14 amino acids. With 1 base removed from V and 1 base from J, the gap between germline ends came to 7 bases. Germline V gives CDR1 SGHAT, CDR2 FQNNGV. The CDR3 DNA follows: TGTGCCAGCAGCTTAGTTTCAGGGAACACTGAAGCTTTCTTT. Protein: CASSLVSGNTEAFF. The full variable domain, rest sourced from reference TRBV11-2 and TRBJ1-1, is EAGVAQSPRYKIIEKRQSVAFWCNPISGHATLYWYQQILGQGPKLLIQFQNNGVVDDSQLPKDRFSAERLKGVDSTLKIQPAKLEDSAVYLCASSLVSGNTEAFFGQGTRLTVV.

The J gene is TRBJ1-2, the V gene TRBV10-3; TRBD1 aligns across 10 bases. The CDR3 loop spans 15 amino acids. From germline, CDR1 is ENHRY and CDR2 SYGVKD. With 7 bases clipped from V and 7 bases from J, the junction kept 12 bases outside the gene matches. The CDR3 DNA is TGTGCCATCACCTCGGGACAGGGGAGAGACTCTGGCTACACCTTC. Translating it yields CAITSGQGRDSGYTF.

CDR3 loop: CASSGQGSFNQPQHF. The DNA of the CDR3 is TGTGCCAGTAGCGGACAGGGGTCCTTCAATCAGCCCCAGCATTTT. The chain recombines TRBV19 with TRBJ1-5, with 9 bases matching TRBD1. Germline-derived CDR1 and CDR2 are LNHDA and SQIVND (reference sequence). The CDR3 runs to 15 residues. J gave up 3 bases and V 6 bases, and 6 bases lay outside the gene matches.

The gene calls are TRBV2 and TRBJ2-1; 9 nucleotides line up with TRBD2. J was trimmed by 9 bases and V by 5 bases; bases with no gene match: 11. This CDR3 spans 15 amino acids. Germline loops: CDR1 SNHLY, CDR2 FYNNEI. The CDR3 region has the DNA TGTGCCAGCAGTCGAATTAGCGGGGGTCAGGGTGAGCAGTTCTTC. It encodes CASSRISGGQGEQFF.

The chain employs TRBV3-1 (or the pseudogene TRBV3-2) and TRBJ2-6; TRBD1 is a possible D gene (7 bases). In germline, CDR1 is LGHDT, CDR2 YNNKEL (reference sequence). This CDR3 has 19 residues. Between the trimmed V and J ends, which lost 1 base and 1 base, there was a span of 17 bases. The CDR3 DNA reads TGTGCCAGCAGCCAAGGTCGGCAGGGGGGTGCATCTGGGGCCAACGTCCTGACTTTC. It yields the protein CASSQGRQGGASGANVLTF.

This rearrangement joins TRBV5-1 to TRBJ2-3; no definite D call. The CDR3 totals 16 residues. V was cut by 0 bases and J by 2 bases, with 13 bases left in between. Germline assignment: CDR1 SGHRS and CDR2 YFSETQ. DNA of the CDR3: TGCGCCAGCAGCTTGGGACCAGCTAGAGACACAGATACGCAGTATTTT. Translating gives CASSLGPARDTDTQYF.

The chain carries TRBV6-5 and TRBJ2-1, with 9 bases fitting TRBD2. There are 15 residues in the CDR3. V shed 2 bases, J shed 10 bases, and the junction held 9 bases outside the gene matches. Germline V gives CDR1 MNHEY, CDR2 SVGAGI. The CDR3 protein is CASSYGREGFLEQFF. In nucleotides, the CDR3 is TGTGCCAGCAGTTACGGGCGGGAGGGCTTTCTCGAGCAGTTCTTC.

On this clone: The sample contains more than one DNA sequence encoding this CDR3. This chain connects TRBV12-3 or TRBV12-4 to TRBJ1-5; no clear D. The CDR3 length is 13 residues. V gave up 3 bases and J gave up 2 bases, with 5 bases separating them. The CDR3 DNA sequence: TGTGCCAGCAGTTTCACGGGCAATCAGCCCCAGCATTTT. Encoded protein: CASSFTGNQPQHF.

This clone was seen repeatedly, ten times or more. The chain joins TRBV27 to TRBJ2-1; 12 positions agree with TRBD2. The CDR3 sequence is 15 residues long. Trimming took 3 bases from V and 5 from J; bases not matched to a gene: 2. Looked up from germline, CDR1 is MNHEY and CDR2 is SMNVEV (reference sequence). CDR3 amino acids: CASSLTSGRDNEQFF. The CDR3 nucleotides read TGTGCCAGCAGTTTGACTAGCGGGAGAGACAATGAGCAGTTCTTC.

This chain uses TRBV12-3 or TRBV12-4 with TRBJ1-2; D gene ambiguous. V lost 3 bases to trimming and J lost 7 bases, with 9 bases between them. The CDR3 extends over 12 amino acids. CDR3 in DNA: TGTGCCAGCAGTTTGTCGGGGTCTGGCTACACCTTC. This encodes CASSLSGSGYTF.

V is TRBV2 and J is TRBJ2-5; tentatively, D is TRBD1 (6 bases). The germline V and J ends were trimmed by 7 bases and 1 base, with 13 bases remaining between them. Germline CDR1 reads SNHLY; CDR2 reads FYNNEI. This CDR3 comprises 14 residues. The DNA of the CDR3 is TGTGCCAGCACTGGACAGACTCCCCAAGAGACCCAGTACTTC. This translates into CASTGQTPQETQYF.

The chain combines TRBV3-1 (or the pseudogene TRBV3-2) with TRBJ2-3, with D unclear. This CDR3 comprises 15 residues. Germline lookup yields CDR1 LGHDT and CDR2 YNNKEL (reference sequence). Between the trimmed V and J ends, which lost 4 bases and 2 bases, there was a span of 13 bases. CDR3 nucleotides: TGTGCCAGCAGCCCACGACGGAGATTCACAGATACGCAGTATTTT. Residues: CASSPRRRFTDTQYF.

The chain is built from TRBV9 and TRBJ2-1; TRBD2 aligns across 12 bases. The CDR3 extends over 18 amino acids. Germline V gene data show CDR1 as SGDLS and CDR2 as YYNGEE. The V and J ends lost 2 bases and 7 bases, in that order; junction bases with no gene match: 13. CDR3 sequence reads: CASSVALGGTSGQNEQFF. The CDR3, as DNA: TGTGCCAGCAGCGTCGCCCTGGGTGGGACTAGCGGGCAAAATGAGCAGTTCTTC.

DNA for the CDR3: TGTGCCAGCAGCTTTCAGGGGGGAAGCTCACCCCTCCACTTT. Its translation: CASSFQGGSSPLHF. The chain carries TRBV7-2 and TRBJ1-6; TRBD1 matches at 7 bases. CDR3 size: 14 residues. The V segment lost 3 bases and the J segment 10 bases; nucleotides outside the gene matches: 6. CDR1 is SGHTA, CDR2 FQGNSA, per germline.

The genes are TRBV6-5 and TRBJ2-7; a weak D match, TRBD1 (5 bases). CDR1 is MNHEY, CDR2 SVGAGI, per germline. V shed 7 bases and J shed 10 bases, with 20 bases lying between them. The length of the CDR3 is 13 residues. The CDR3 spells CASTSPTQAFQYF. CDR3 in DNA: TGTGCCAGCACCTCCCCGACACAGGCCTTTCAGTACTTC.

This clone appeared a few times. J is TRBJ1-4 and V is TRBV4-2; maybe TRBD1 (5 bases). The germline CDR1 and CDR2 sequences are LGHNA and YNFKEQ. V dropped 0 bases and J dropped 8 bases, with 13 bases sitting between them. The CDR3 consists of 15 residues. CDR3 coding DNA: TGTGCCAGCAGCCAAGATCGGAGGGGTGGGGAAAAACTGTTTTTT. Translation: CASSQDRRGGEKLFF.

The chain couples TRBV6-6 to TRBJ1-5; D is ambiguous. The CDR3 loop spans 12 amino acids. The V and J ends lost 6 bases and 4 bases respectively, with 7 bases between them. CDR1 is MNHNY, CDR2 SVGAGI, per germline (reference sequence). The CDR3 region has the DNA TGTGCCAGCAGGCTAACTAATCAGCCCCAGCATTTT. Translation gives CASRLTNQPQHF.